The entry that follows covers one T cell receptor delta chain sequence. A far larger clone lies a single base away; this is likely a read error. Other DNA sequences within the sample encode an identical CDR3. The data were taken from a study of gamma-delta chains in newborns, infants, children. TCRdb reapplied CATT to the reads. This table holds about 3,800 delta-chain clones, about 0.5% found once. CDR1 is GEAIGNYY and CDR2 is EKD in the germline V gene. CDR3 length: 18 amino acids. This clonotype was obtained from a child who was a newborn, infant or young child, either healthy, febrile or measles-vaccinated (not recorded which). The source material was blood. The rearrangement uses TRDV2 and TRDJ3; TRDD3 is a possible D gene (6 bases). The CDR3 spells CACDTGGPSSWDTRQMFF. The CDR3 DNA reads TGTGCCTGTGACACCGGGGGACCTAGCTCCTGGGACACCCGACAGATGTTCTTC.